One and the same sample provided the 20 T cell receptor beta chains below, sequenced in a study of blood T cell repertoires in COVID-19. Sequencing was performed with immunoSEQ multiplex PCR; in TCRdb, only in-frame clones are kept and a portion is missing. Here the sample spans about 360,000 clones, 85% to 90% being singletons. Material: peripheral blood. These receptors all come from a human donor in a cohort sampled during active COVID-19.

The CDR3 sequence: CASSLALGANEKLFF. CDR3 nucleotides: TGCGCCAGCAGCTTGGCCTTAGGGGCAAATGAAAAACTGTTTTTT. V gene TRBV5-1 combines with J gene TRBJ1-4; perhaps TRBD1 as D (5 bases). The germline gives CDR1 SGHRS, CDR2 YFSETQ. The CDR3 has 15 residues. Trimming stripped 0 bases from V and 5 bases from J, with 11 bases between.

This clone was recorded only once. The chain joins TRBV19 to TRBJ1-5; 9 bases map to TRBD1. Germline CDR1 LNHDA, CDR2 SQIVND (reference sequence). Trimming removed 7 bases from V and 6 bases from J; junction bases left unmatched: 4. This CDR3 has 13 amino acids. CDR3 region: CASKQGAIQPQHF. As DNA, the CDR3 is TGTGCCAGTAAACAGGGGGCTATTCAGCCCCAGCATTTT.

In DNA form, the CDR3 reads TGTGCCAGCAGCCCGACAGGGGTCGATACGCAGTATTTT. It encodes CASSPTGVDTQYF. V usage is TRBV12-3 or TRBV12-4 and J usage is TRBJ2-3; 8 bases fit TRBD1. CDR3 length: 13 residues. Unmatched junction bases numbered 5, after V lost 6 bases and J lost 6 bases.

In this sample, this clone turned up once. This chain uses TRBV27 with TRBJ2-2; tentative D call: TRBD1 (6 bases). Germline V gene lookup returns CDR1 MNHEY and CDR2 SMNVEV (reference sequence). The CDR3 consists of 13 residues. V was trimmed by 5 bases and J by 5 bases, leaving 9 bases between them. This CDR3 is CASSVDRTGELFF. Written as DNA, the CDR3 is TGTGCCAGCAGTGTAGACAGGACCGGGGAGCTGTTTTTT.

CDR3 sequence (DNA): TGTGCCAGTAGGCTGACAGGGACCCTTACAGATACGCAGTATTTT. It encodes CASRLTGTLTDTQYF. The genes are TRBV19 and TRBJ2-3; 7 bases align to TRBD1. Germline CDR1 reads LNHDA; CDR2 reads SQIVND (reference sequence). The ends lost 6 bases at V and 3 bases at J; junction bases unmatched: 9. CDR3 length: 15 amino acids.

V and J are TRBV4-1 and TRBJ1-5, with D hard to call. Germline values: CDR1 MGHRA, CDR2 YSYEKL. Trimming left V 1 base short and J 6 bases short, with 13 bases between. CDR3 length equals 15 residues. Here the CDR3 reads CASSQGPGNIQPQHF. CDR3 nucleotides: TGCGCCAGCAGCCAAGGTCCGGGGAATATTCAGCCCCAGCATTTT.

As DNA, the CDR3 is TGCGCCAGCAGCTTACGGCAGGGGGAGACCCAGTACTTC. Translated: CASSLRQGETQYF. V gene TRBV5-1 combines with J gene TRBJ2-5; perhaps TRBD1 as D (6 bases). The CDR3 sequence is 13 residues long. Trimming left V 2 bases short and J 5 bases short, with 10 bases between. The germline gives CDR1 SGHRS, CDR2 YFSETQ. Drawing the rest from reference TRBV5-1 and TRBJ2-5, the complete variable domain is KAGVTQTPRYLIKTRGQQVTLSCSPISGHRSVSWYQQTPGQGLQFLFEYFSETQRNKGNFPGRFSGRQFSNSRSEMNVSTLELGDSALYLCASSLRQGETQYFGPGTRLLVL.

The genes are TRBV7-8 and TRBJ2-7; D is possibly TRBD1 (5 bases). Germline-derived CDR1 and CDR2 are SGHVS and FQNEAQ. This CDR3 region has 14 residues. Trimming pared 5 bases from V and 6 bases from J, leaving 17 bases between. The chain's CDR3 is CASSPTRRGVEQYF. CDR3 coding DNA: TGTGCCAGCAGCCCCACACGAAGGGGTGTCGAGCAGTACTTC.

The chain links TRBV6-5 to TRBJ2-7; 14 positions agree with TRBD2. CDR1 is MNHEY, CDR2 SVGAGI, per germline. Losses at the gene ends were 0 bases for V and 6 bases for J; bases not matched to a gene: 1. The CDR3 is 15 residues long. CDR3 sequence: CASSYSTSGRGEQYF. The CDR3 DNA follows: TGTGCCAGCAGTTACTCGACTAGCGGGAGGGGCGAGCAGTACTTC.

This clone was found once. The chain is built from TRBV19 and TRBJ2-6; weak D call: TRBD1 (5 bases). Between the trimmed V and J ends, which lost 5 bases and 0 bases, there was a span of 11 bases. This CDR3 contains 16 residues. The germline gives CDR1 LNHDA, CDR2 SQIVND (reference sequence). CDR3 bases: TGTGCCAGTAGTCCCCGACAGAGCTCTGGGGCCAACGTCCTGACTTTC. Translated, it gives CASSPRQSSGANVLTF.

This chain connects TRBV10-3 to TRBJ2-2; 12 nucleotides agree with TRBD2. CDR1 and CDR2 from the germline V gene are ENHRY and SYGVKD. This CDR3 has 17 amino acids. The V segment lost 10 bases and the J segment 6 bases; nucleotides outside the gene matches: 15. Written as DNA, the CDR3 is TGTGCCACAGGCCTGGGGCTAGCGGGAGGGCGGCCCGGGGAGCTGTTTTTT. It specifies CATGLGLAGGRPGELFF.

The chain links TRBV18 to TRBJ2-2, with TRBD1 identical over 8 bases. Trimming cost V 2 bases and J 5 bases; bases outside gene matches: 4. Per germline, CDR1 KGHSH and CDR2 LQKENI. This CDR3 comprises 15 residues. This CDR3 is CASSPETGDTGELFF. CDR3 in DNA: TGTGCCAGCTCACCAGAGACAGGGGATACCGGGGAGCTGTTTTTT.

This clone was picked up a small number of times. CDR3 residues: CASSLTPGEKLFF. In nucleotides, the CDR3 is TGTGCCAGCAGCTTAACCCCAGGTGAAAAACTGTTTTTT. J is TRBJ1-4 and V is TRBV13; no clear D gene. V dropped 2 bases and J dropped 7 bases, with 8 bases sitting between them. The CDR3 is 13 amino acids. In germline, CDR1 is PRHDT, CDR2 FYEKMQ (reference sequence).

The CDR3 is CASSLEAGTGELFF. The DNA for the CDR3 is TGTGCCAGCAGCTTAGAAGCGGGAACCGGGGAGCTGTTTTTT. The chain combines TRBV7-3 with TRBJ2-2; TRBD2 matches at 7 bases. J lost 5 bases, V lost 2 bases, and 2 bases had no gene match. The CDR3 has 14 amino acids. CDR1 is SGHTA, CDR2 FQGTGA, per germline.

The chain uses TRBV5-1 and TRBJ2-2; 9 bases fit TRBD1. J gave up 2 bases and V 3 bases, and 5 bases lay outside the gene matches. The CDR3 runs to 16 residues. CDR1 SGHRS and CDR2 YFSETQ come from the germline V gene. The chain's CDR3 is CASSSTGGLNTGELFF. CDR3 DNA: TGCGCCAGCAGCTCCACAGGGGGCCTTAACACCGGGGAGCTGTTTTTT.

The chain combines TRBV28 with TRBJ2-2, with D perhaps matching TRBD2 (5 bases). CDR1 is MDHEN, CDR2 SYDVKM, per germline. Trimming removed 5 bases at V and 5 bases at J, with 9 bases between. The length of the CDR3 is 13 residues. CDR3 coding DNA: TGTGCCAGCAGTCGAGGGTGGACCGGGGAGCTGTTTTTT. This translates into CASSRGWTGELFF.

V gene TRBV27 combines with J gene TRBJ1-1; 8 bases are a match to TRBD1. Trimming at V came to 5 bases and at J to 5 bases, leaving 13 bases not matched to a gene. The CDR3 length is 16 residues. Germline CDR1 reads MNHEY; CDR2 reads SMNVEV (reference sequence). The chain's CDR3 is CASSGLRGRRGTEAFF. CDR3 DNA: TGTGCCAGCAGTGGACTCAGGGGGCGCCGAGGAACTGAAGCTTTCTTT.

This clone was observed a handful of times. The chain employs TRBV3-1 (or the pseudogene TRBV3-2) and TRBJ2-2, with 8 positions matching TRBD2. Germline CDR1 and CDR2: LGHDT and YNNKEL (reference sequence). V lost 2 bases and J lost 6; bases outside the gene matches: 11. The CDR3 totals 17 residues. Here the CDR3 reads CASSQTRPGLGAGELFF. For the CDR3, the DNA is TGTGCCAGCAGCCAAACCCGTCCGGGACTAGGAGCCGGGGAGCTGTTTTTT.

V usage is TRBV9 and J usage is TRBJ2-5; 9 bases agree with TRBD2. Trimming at V came to 5 bases and at J to 4 bases, leaving 9 bases not matched to a gene. Germline-derived CDR1 and CDR2 are SGDLS and YYNGEE. CDR3 length equals 15 residues. The CDR3 is CASSAGTSIRETQYF. The CDR3 DNA reads as TGTGCCAGCAGTGCCGGGACTAGCATTCGAGAGACCCAGTACTTC. The full variable domain, its missing parts supplied by reference TRBV9 and TRBJ2-5, is DSGVTQTPKHLITATGQRVTLRCSPRSGDLSVYWYQQSLDQGLQFLIQYYNGEERAKGNILERFSAQQFPDLHSELNLSSLELGDSALYFCASSAGTSIRETQYFGPGTRLLVL.

The chain joins TRBV5-8 to TRBJ1-6; TRBD1 matches at 10 bases. The V gene's germline CDR1 is SGHTS and CDR2 YDEGEE. The CDR3 runs to 15 residues. V lost 3 bases to trimming and J lost 5 bases; unmatched junction nucleotides: 2. This chain's CDR3 is CASSSGTGDNSPLHF. Written as DNA, the CDR3 is TGTGCCAGCAGCTCCGGGACAGGGGATAATTCACCCCTCCACTTT.